This entry lists 20 T cell receptor beta chains sequenced from one sample in a study of T cell changes during pregnancy in multiple sclerosis. TCRdb keeps only in-frame clones here, not all; method: immunoSEQ multiplex PCR. The sample lists 81,000 or so clones, 90% to 95% occurring once. The sample was PBMCs, taken in the first trimester of pregnancy. These receptors came from a female donor in good health, serving as a control in a pregnancy study. Some clones in this sample may be carry-over from other donors' samples.

This sequence joins TRBV11-1 and TRBJ1-2; the match to TRBD1 covers 10 bases. Germline V lookup: CDR1 SGHAT, CDR2 FQDESV (reference sequence). Trimming cost V 5 bases and J 6 bases; bases outside gene matches: 6. The CDR3 has 14 residues. The CDR3 protein is CASSPGTGADGYTF. DNA of the CDR3: TGTGCCAGCAGCCCCGGGACAGGGGCGGATGGCTACACCTTC.

The CDR3 is CASSYSQGAGQPQHF. The CDR3 DNA reads as TGTGCCAGCAGTTATAGCCAGGGGGCTGGTCAGCCCCAGCATTTT. This rearrangement joins TRBV6-6 to TRBJ1-5; TRBD1 agrees at 8 bases. J was trimmed by 6 bases and V by 3 bases; bases with no gene match: 7. This CDR3 comprises 15 residues. Germline CDR1 MNHNY, CDR2 SVGAGI (reference sequence).

The chain recombines TRBV27 with TRBJ2-2, with D unclear. The V gene's germline CDR1 is MNHEY and CDR2 SMNVEV (reference sequence). CDR3 length: 14 amino acids. Trimming stripped 2 bases from V and 3 bases from J, with 7 bases between. CDR3 sequence (DNA): TGTGCCAGCAGTTTACAGACTTACACCGGGGAGCTGTTTTTT. The encoded protein is CASSLQTYTGELFF.

This chain uses TRBV27 with TRBJ1-5; TRBD1 matches 8 bases. CDR1 MNHEY and CDR2 SMNVEV come from the germline V gene (reference sequence). The CDR3 contains 14 residues. V lost 5 bases, J lost 5 bases, and 5 bases stayed unmatched. The CDR3 loop reads CASSPGQGHQPQHF. In DNA, the CDR3 is TGTGCCAGCAGTCCAGGACAGGGTCATCAGCCCCAGCATTTT.

CDR3 sequence reads: CASSVGTGSTDTQYF. The CDR3, as DNA: TGTGCCAGCAGTGTAGGGACAGGTAGCACAGATACGCAGTATTTT. This chain connects TRBV4-2 to TRBJ2-3; 8 bases fit TRBD1. There are 15 residues in the CDR3. The germline gives CDR1 LGHNA, CDR2 YNFKEQ. With 6 bases clipped from V and 0 bases from J, the junction kept 5 bases outside the gene matches.

The chain's CDR3 is CASLWAGNTEAFF. The CDR3 DNA reads as TGTGCCAGCCTCTGGGCAGGGAACACTGAAGCTTTCTTT. The V and J genes are TRBV11-2 and TRBJ1-1; D remains unclear. The CDR3 runs 13 residues. V dropped 8 bases and J dropped 1 base, with 11 bases sitting between them. Germline V gene data show CDR1 as SGHAT and CDR2 as FQNNGV.

The chain has TRBV9 and TRBJ2-3, with D perhaps matching TRBD2 (5 bases). The CDR3 covers 14 residues. Germline-derived CDR1 and CDR2 are SGDLS and YYNGEE. V was trimmed by 2 bases and J by 2 bases, leaving 9 bases between them. For the CDR3, the DNA is TGTGCCAGCAGCGTCCGGGGAACCACAGATACGCAGTATTTT. Encoded protein: CASSVRGTTDTQYF.

This chain joins TRBV25-1 and TRBJ1-1; tentative D call: TRBD1 (5 bases). Trimming removed 7 bases from V and 5 bases from J, with 17 bases in between. This CDR3 is 14 amino acids long. Germline CDR1 is MGHDK and CDR2 is SYGVNS. The DNA of the CDR3 is TGTGCCAGCACCGGCAGGGTAGAGGAAACTGAAGCTTTCTTT. Translated: CASTGRVEETEAFF.

This chain links TRBV21-1 with TRBJ2-7; the table's D call, TRBD2, has no DNA check behind it. TRBV21-1 is annotated as a pseudogene. The CDR3 loop spans 14 amino acids. CDR3 loop: CASGGTSGAYEQYF. In nucleotides, the CDR3 is TGTGCCAGCGGCGGGACTAGCGGAGCCTACGAGCAGTACTTC.

The rearrangement joins TRBV4-2 to TRBJ2-5; 11 nucleotides agree with TRBD2. The CDR3 is made up of 16 amino acids. Germline CDR1 and CDR2: LGHNA and YNFKEQ. The junction had 3 bases not matched to a gene; V was cut back by 1 base and J by 2 bases. Here the CDR3 reads CASSQAGTSGQETQYF. The CDR3 bases are TGTGCCAGCAGCCAAGCGGGGACTAGCGGACAAGAGACCCAGTACTTC.

This clone was seen a few times. The chain is built from TRBV25-1 and TRBJ2-7; D remains ambiguous. The CDR3 covers 16 residues. Germline V gene lookup returns CDR1 MGHDK and CDR2 SYGVNS. In DNA form, the CDR3 reads TGTGCAAGGCCAGTTGCGGCACCTAAAATAGTGTACGAGCAGTACTTC. This encodes CARPVAAPKIVYEQYF.

The CDR3 region has the DNA TGTGCCAGCACTTCGGGGGGAGCTTCACCCCTCCACTTT. This encodes CASTSGGASPLHF. The chain uses TRBV9 and TRBJ1-6; tentatively, D is TRBD1 (5 bases). Germline-derived CDR1 and CDR2 are SGDLS and YYNGEE. V was trimmed by 6 bases and J by 9 bases, leaving 13 bases between them. The CDR3 contains 13 residues.

V gene TRBV5-1 combines with J gene TRBJ2-1; D possibly corresponds to TRBD1 (5 bases). V shed 4 bases and J shed 2 bases, with 13 bases lying between them. The CDR3 length is 15 residues. Germline loops: CDR1 SGHRS, CDR2 YFSETQ. As DNA, the CDR3 is TGCGCCAGCAGCCTAAGACAGCTACCCTACAATGAGCAGTTCTTC. It codes for CASSLRQLPYNEQFF.

This clone was seen only once. V gene TRBV7-2 combines with J gene TRBJ2-7; 9 positions match TRBD2. V was clipped by 5 bases and J by 1 base; unmatched bases: 3. CDR3 length equals 14 residues. Germline V lookup: CDR1 SGHTA, CDR2 FQGNSA. CDR3 nucleotide sequence: TGTGCCAGCAGCACTAGCGGGCCTTCCTACGAGCAGTACTTC. Its translation: CASSTSGPSYEQYF. The full variable domain, its missing parts supplied by reference TRBV7-2 and TRBJ2-7, is GAGVSQSPSNKVTEKGKDVELRCDPISGHTALYWYRQSLGQGLEFLIYFQGNSAPDKSGLPSDRFSAERTGGSVSTLTIQRTQQEDSAVYLCASSTSGPSYEQYFGPGTRLTVT.

The V call is TRBV19, the J call TRBJ1-5; 7 bases align to TRBD1. The length of the CDR3 is 14 residues. V was pared by 7 bases and J by 9 bases, with 12 bases of the junction left unmatched. The germline gives CDR1 LNHDA, CDR2 SQIVND (reference sequence). Here the CDR3 DNA reads TGTGCCAGTACTCCCGGTAGGGGGCCGGGGCCCCAGCATTTT. Translating gives CASTPGRGPGPQHF.

The rearrangement joins TRBV13 to TRBJ2-1; 12 bases line up with TRBD2. J was trimmed by 3 bases and V by 6 bases; bases with no gene match: 6. Germline values: CDR1 PRHDT, CDR2 FYEKMQ (reference sequence). CDR3 length: 16 amino acids. CDR3 residues: CASSTRTSGDYNEQFF. The CDR3 DNA reads TGTGCCAGCAGTACACGGACTAGCGGGGACTACAATGAGCAGTTCTTC.

The chain links TRBV4-1 to TRBJ2-7; TRBD2 aligns across 11 bases. V lost 1 base to trimming and J lost 7 bases; unmatched junction nucleotides: 6. CDR1 is MGHRA, CDR2 YSYEKL, per germline. This CDR3 is 15 amino acids long. The CDR3 region has the DNA TGCGCCAGCAGCCAAGGACTAGCGGGAAGAGGGGAGCAGTACTTC. Amino acids: CASSQGLAGRGEQYF.

V is TRBV7-2 and J is TRBJ2-7; the match to TRBD1 covers 7 bases. This CDR3 has 17 amino acids. V lost 1 base to trimming and J lost 1 base; unmatched junction nucleotides: 10. Germline CDR1 SGHTA, CDR2 FQGNSA. CDR3 nucleotides: TGTGCCAGCAGCTTAGAAGGAGGACAGGCGACTTCCTACGAGCAGTACTTC. Protein product: CASSLEGGQATSYEQYF.

The V gene is TRBV28, the J gene TRBJ2-5; 10 bases are a match to TRBD2. The CDR3 extends over 20 amino acids. Germline V gene lookup returns CDR1 MDHEN and CDR2 SYDVKM. The V gene end was trimmed by 4 bases and the J gene end by 0 bases; junction bases not matched to a gene: 17. The CDR3 spells CASSSGERGGTWGDQETQYF. The CDR3 nucleotides are TGTGCCAGCAGTTCGGGGGAGCGGGGGGGGACATGGGGGGACCAAGAGACCCAGTACTTC.

V usage is TRBV7-8 and J usage is TRBJ2-1, with D perhaps matching TRBD1 (6 bases). CDR1 and CDR2 (germline): SGHVS, FQNEAQ. This CDR3 is built from 16 residues. V was shortened by 1 base and J by 0 bases, with 10 bases between the two germline ends. The CDR3 loop is CASSLETGPSYNEQFF. For the CDR3, the DNA is TGTGCCAGCAGCTTAGAGACAGGACCCTCCTACAATGAGCAGTTCTTC.